One T cell receptor (beta chain) is described in this entry. The record originates from a study of CD8 T cells in ankylosing spondylitis. Quantitative 5'-RACE was performed with molecular barcodes, and it yielded the TCR beta libraries. Each CDR3 protein gets one entry after TCRdb re-called the 5' RACE reads with MiXCR. Of 150,000 to 200,000 distinct CDR3 sequences listed, about a sixth are singletons. This CDR3 comprises 14 residues. Germline V gives CDR1 SGHRS, CDR2 YFSETQ. The V gene lost 2 bases and the J gene lost 2 bases, with 10 bases spanning the gap. The chain recombines TRBV5-1 with TRBJ2-5; the D is unclear. Sequenced input: blood, either unsorted or a sorted T cell fraction (not recorded which). The receptor was derived from a male donor with ankylosing spondylitis or in good health (not recorded which). This CDR3 is CASSFWQWQETQYF. CDR3 DNA: TGCGCCAGCAGCTTCTGGCAGTGGCAAGAGACCCAGTACTTC.